Listed below are T cell receptor beta chains from one sample, sequenced in a study of T cell responses to AZD1222 COVID-19 vaccine. Profiled with immunoSEQ multiplex PCR; TCRdb holds only in-frame clones, not every one. Counted here are around 200,000 clones, around nine tenths occurring once; the ten biggest clones make up 25% to 30%. Source: peripheral blood, taken 28 days after the second AZD1222 dose. The receptor source for this set is an adult who received the AZD1222 COVID-19 vaccine. Each CDR3 is given with its conserved first and last residue. A D gene is named only where the DNA matches it firmly. The listing skips clone size in some rows; elsewhere it reads once, few, many or a size class.

d_call | j_call | clone_size | v_call | cdr3_aa | cdr3_nt
NA | TRBJ2-3 | NA | TRBV5-4 | CASSLRGGTSSDTQYF | TGTGCCAGCAGCTTGCGCGGCGGGACCTCTTCAGATACGCAGTATTTT
NA | TRBJ2-1 | few | TRBV5-4 | CASSPLLAGGSGNEQFF | TGTGCCAGCAGCCCGCTCTTGGCCGGGGGATCGGGCAATGAGCAGTTCTTC
NA | TRBJ1-2 | NA | TRBV28 | CASSRADRTGSNYGYTF | TGTGCCAGCAGCAGAGCAGATAGGACTGGGTCTAACTATGGCTACACCTTC
NA | TRBJ2-7 | NA | TRBV19 | CASSTGYNSGEQYF | TGTGCCAGTAGTACCGGTTACAACTCGGGGGAGCAGTACTTC
NA | TRBJ2-1 | NA | TRBV4-2 | CASSQDYGGSEEDEQFF | TGTGCCAGCAGCCAAGATTACGGGGGCTCAGAAGAAGATGAGCAGTTCTTC
TRBD2 | TRBJ2-7 | NA | TRBV5-1 | CASSPNSGRTYEQYF | TGCGCCAGCAGCCCCAATAGCGGGAGGACCTACGAGCAGTACTTC
TRBD2 | TRBJ2-3 | NA | TRBV6-5 | CASSSWSGRSTDTQYF | TGTGCCAGCAGTTCCTGGAGCGGGAGAAGCACAGATACGCAGTATTTT
TRBD2 | TRBJ2-2 | NA | TRBV27 | CASSPRAAGETTGELFF | TGTGCCAGCAGCCCGCGCGCAGCGGGAGAAACCACCGGGGAGCTGTTTTTT
NA | TRBJ2-7 | once | TRBV9 | CASSPGMRGYEQYF | TGTGCCAGCAGCCCAGGAATGAGGGGCTACGAGCAGTACTTC
NA | TRBJ1-5 | NA | TRBV4-1 | CASSQVGSNQPQHF | TGCGCCAGCAGCCAAGTCGGAAGCAATCAGCCCCAGCATTTT
TRBD2 | TRBJ2-3 | NA | TRBV5-6 | CASKRTSGTDTQYF | TGTGCCAGCAAGCGGACTAGCGGCACAGATACGCAGTATTTT
TRBD2 | TRBJ2-2 | NA | TRBV19 | CASSLLAGGPTGELFF | TGTGCCAGTAGTCTGCTAGCGGGAGGCCCTACCGGGGAGCTGTTTTTT
TRBD2 | TRBJ2-5 | NA | TRBV19 | CASSIEGLAGGGETQYF | TGTGCCAGTAGTATAGAGGGTCTAGCGGGAGGAGGGGAGACCCAGTACTTC
TRBD1 | TRBJ1-6 | NA | TRBV28 | CASSSGTAGSSPLHF | TGTGCCAGCAGTTCCGGGACAGCGGGGAGTTCACCCCTCCACTTT
NA | TRBJ2-7 | NA | TRBV7-3 | CAPRASAYEQYF | TGTGCCCCAAGGGCTAGCGCCTACGAGCAGTACTTC
NA | TRBJ1-5 | few | TRBV12-3/TRBV12-4 | CASSPQNQPQHF | TGTGCCAGCAGTCCCCAGAATCAGCCCCAGCATTTT
NA | TRBJ2-5 | NA | TRBV28 | CASGGQETQYF | TGTGCCAGCGGCGGACAAGAGACCCAGTACTTC
NA | TRBJ2-1 | NA | TRBV6-2/TRBV6-3 | CASSPWLAGSNEQFF | TGTGCCAGCAGTCCATGGCTGGCGGGAAGCAATGAGCAGTTCTTC
NA | TRBJ1-5 | NA | TRBV7-8 | CASSPRGAEYQPQHF | TGTGCCAGCAGCCCCCGAGGGGCCGAGTACCAGCCCCAGCATTTT
NA | TRBJ2-2 | NA | TRBV19 | CASSGVANTGELFF | TGTGCCAGTAGTGGAGTAGCGAACACCGGGGAGCTGTTTTTT
NA | TRBJ2-5 | once | TRBV28 | CASSSIPRAGETQYF | TGTGCCAGCAGTTCCATTCCCAGAGCGGGAGAGACCCAGTACTTC
NA | TRBJ1-1 | few | TRBV25-1 | CASSAVLTEAFF | TGTGCCAGCAGTGCTGTCCTCACTGAAGCTTTCTTT
TRBD2 | TRBJ2-1 | NA | TRBV4-2 | CASSQEAASGLTRWGNEQFF | TGTGCCAGCAGCCAAGAGGCGGCTAGCGGGCTTACGCGTTGGGGCAATGAGCAGTTCTTC
NA | TRBJ2-5 | NA | TRBV2 | CASSEVTGLETQYF | TGTGCCAGCAGTGAAGTGACGGGGCTGGAGACCCAGTACTTC
TRBD1 | TRBJ1-1 | NA | TRBV9 | CASSPTGGRVNTEAFF | TGTGCCAGCAGCCCGACAGGGGGCCGGGTGAACACTGAAGCTTTCTTT
TRBD1 | TRBJ2-7 | NA | TRBV18 | CASSPKVSGTETYEQYF | TGTGCCAGCTCACCAAAGGTTTCCGGGACAGAGACCTACGAGCAGTACTTC
NA | TRBJ1-1 | NA | TRBV12-5 | CASGLEDNTEAFF | TGTGCTAGTGGTTTAGAGGACAACACTGAAGCTTTCTTT
NA | TRBJ2-3 | NA | TRBV7-2 | CASSLEWASTDTQYF | TGTGCCAGCAGCTTAGAGTGGGCGAGCACAGATACGCAGTATTTT
TRBD1 | TRBJ2-2 | NA | TRBV27 | CASSAGQGTGELFF | TGTGCCAGCAGTGCGGGACAGGGGACCGGGGAGCTGTTTTTT
TRBD1 | TRBJ1-1 | NA | TRBV5-6 | CASTGTGSLGTEAFF | TGTGCCAGTACCGGGACAGGGTCATTAGGTACTGAAGCTTTCTTT
NA | TRBJ1-3 | NA | TRBV30 | CAWSVWGGTGGNTIYF | TGTGCCTGGAGTGTATGGGGAGGGACCGGTGGAAACACCATATATTTT
NA | TRBJ2-7 | NA | TRBV7-2 | CASSLGVRSYEQYF | TGTGCCAGCAGCTTAGGGGTCAGATCCTACGAGCAGTACTTC
NA | TRBJ2-3 | NA | TRBV6-5 | CATETRATDTQYF | TGTGCCACGGAGACACGAGCCACAGATACGCAGTATTTT